These 3 T cell receptor beta chains originate from one sample sequenced in a study of blood T cell repertoires in COVID-19. Repertoires were generated with immunoSEQ multiplex PCR, while TCRdb's copy carries only in-frame clones and drops some. The top ten clones hold about 3.2% of a sample with about 270,000 clones, about 86% of them seen once. The sequenced sample consisted of peripheral blood. All receptors come from a woman aged 55-70 years with active or convalescent COVID-19.

The rearrangement links TRBV7-6 to TRBJ2-5; 8 bases align to TRBD2. The CDR3 length is 15 residues. Per the germline V gene, CDR1 is SGHVS and CDR2 is FNYEAQ. J lost 5 bases, V lost 5 bases, and 10 bases had no gene match. CDR3 coding DNA: TGTGCCAGCAGCGCCAGCCACCGGGAGGGGGAGACCCAGTACTTC. Encoded protein: CASSASHREGETQYF.

The genes are TRBV5-8 and TRBJ1-2, with 9 bases matching TRBD1. After removal of 0 bases from V and 7 bases from J, the junction contained 4 bases not matched to a gene. Germline V gene lookup returns CDR1 SGHTS and CDR2 YDEGEE. The length of the CDR3 is 14 residues. CDR3 nucleotides: TGTGCCAGCAGCTTGGTTAGGACAGGGGTTGGCTACACCTTC. Translation: CASSLVRTGVGYTF.

The rearrangement joins TRBV10-3 to TRBJ2-1, with TRBD2 matching over 12 bases. In germline, CDR1 is ENHRY, CDR2 SYGVKD. With 9 bases clipped from V and 8 bases from J, the junction kept 14 bases outside the gene matches. This CDR3 has 16 amino acids. DNA for the CDR3: TGTGCCATATCTATCGCTAGCGGGGGGGCCCGGGATGAGCAGTTCTTC. Translation gives CAISIASGGARDEQFF.